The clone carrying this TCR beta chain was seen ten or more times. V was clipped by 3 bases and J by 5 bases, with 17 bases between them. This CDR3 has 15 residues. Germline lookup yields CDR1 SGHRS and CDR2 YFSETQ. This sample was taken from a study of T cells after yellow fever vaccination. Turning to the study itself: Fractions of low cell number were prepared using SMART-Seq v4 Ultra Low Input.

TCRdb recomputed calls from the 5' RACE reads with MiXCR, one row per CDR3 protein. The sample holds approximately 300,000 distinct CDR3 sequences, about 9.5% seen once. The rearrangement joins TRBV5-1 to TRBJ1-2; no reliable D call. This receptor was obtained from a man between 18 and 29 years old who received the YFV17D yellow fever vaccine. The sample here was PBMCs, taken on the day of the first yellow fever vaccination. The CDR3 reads CASSSRPGPIYGYTF. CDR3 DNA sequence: TGCGCCAGCAGCTCCCGTCCAGGCCCCATATATGGCTACACCTTC.